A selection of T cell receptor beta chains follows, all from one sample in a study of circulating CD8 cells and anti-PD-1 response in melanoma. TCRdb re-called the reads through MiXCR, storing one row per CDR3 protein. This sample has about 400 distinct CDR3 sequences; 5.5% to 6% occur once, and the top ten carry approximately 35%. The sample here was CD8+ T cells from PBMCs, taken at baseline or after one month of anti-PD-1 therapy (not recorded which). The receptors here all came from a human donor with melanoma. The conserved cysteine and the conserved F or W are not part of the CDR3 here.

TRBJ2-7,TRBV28,AHGTEGTVGEQY
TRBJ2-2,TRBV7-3,ASSLNPMNTGELV
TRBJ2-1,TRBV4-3,ASSQDRGGSYNEQF
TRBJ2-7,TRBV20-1,SARDPSSGIYEQY
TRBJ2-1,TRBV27,ASSWRGILDEQF
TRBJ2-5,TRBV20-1,SARDGDGRQETQY
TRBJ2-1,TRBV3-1,ASSGTSGINEQF
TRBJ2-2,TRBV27,ASSLANTGELF
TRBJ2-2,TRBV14,ASSLGGPNTGELF
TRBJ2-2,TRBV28,AGGGPTGGPFGELF
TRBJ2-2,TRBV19,ASKASGRALNGELF
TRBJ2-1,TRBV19,ASTLRGEQF
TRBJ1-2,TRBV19,ASSPDRLIGYT
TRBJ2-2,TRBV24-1,ATSASDGIGRVGELF
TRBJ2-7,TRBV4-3,ASSHRTDSHEQY
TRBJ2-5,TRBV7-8,ASSLLGGLGETQY